The clone carrying this T cell receptor (beta chain) came up once. Original processing notes: Estimation of nucleated cell counts relied on the amplification of reference gene primers. The assay was immunoSEQ multiplex PCR, and TCRdb's table has in-frame clones only and misses some. The DNA gave D and trimming, while V, J and clone size come from that table. Of fewer than 200,000 clones listed, approximately 92% were seen once; the top ten hold 4.5% to 5.5%. The data are from a study of blood T cell repertoires in COVID-19. The wider study: Sites across the United States, Italy and Spain contributed samples from acute and convalescent COVID-19. T cells, B-cell-depleted T cells, or PBMCs provided the cDNA or gDNA that served as material.

There are 13 residues in the CDR3. Deletions cut 5 bases from V and 7 bases from J, with 14 bases between. Germline V gives CDR1 LNHDA, CDR2 SQIVND (reference sequence). Source material: peripheral blood. The sequence came from a woman in her forties or fifties with acute or convalescent COVID-19. The chain uses TRBV19 and TRBJ1-1; D may be TRBD1 (5 bases). Written as DNA, the CDR3 is TGTGCCAGTAGTCCCACAGGACTAGATGAAGCTTTCTTT. It is translated as CASSPTGLDEAFF. The full variable domain, completed using reference TRBV19 and TRBJ1-1, is DGGITQSPKYLFRKEGQNVTLSCEQNLNHDAMYWYRQDPGQGLRLIYYSQIVNDFQKGDIAEGYSVSREKKESFPLTVTSAQKNPTAFYLCASSPTGLDEAFFGQGTRLTVV.